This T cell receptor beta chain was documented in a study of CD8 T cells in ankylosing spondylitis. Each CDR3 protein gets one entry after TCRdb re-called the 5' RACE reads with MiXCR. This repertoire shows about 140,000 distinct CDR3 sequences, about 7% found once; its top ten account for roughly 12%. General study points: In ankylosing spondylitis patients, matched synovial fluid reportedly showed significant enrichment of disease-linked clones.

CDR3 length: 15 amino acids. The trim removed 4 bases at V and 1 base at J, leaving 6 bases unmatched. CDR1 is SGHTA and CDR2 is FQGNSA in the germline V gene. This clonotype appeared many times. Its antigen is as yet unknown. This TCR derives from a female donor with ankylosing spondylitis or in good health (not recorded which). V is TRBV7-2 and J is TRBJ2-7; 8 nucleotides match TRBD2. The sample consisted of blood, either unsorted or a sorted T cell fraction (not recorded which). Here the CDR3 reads CASSYDGTRSYEQYF. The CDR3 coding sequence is TGTGCCAGCAGCTATGACGGGACTAGGTCCTACGAGCAGTACTTC.